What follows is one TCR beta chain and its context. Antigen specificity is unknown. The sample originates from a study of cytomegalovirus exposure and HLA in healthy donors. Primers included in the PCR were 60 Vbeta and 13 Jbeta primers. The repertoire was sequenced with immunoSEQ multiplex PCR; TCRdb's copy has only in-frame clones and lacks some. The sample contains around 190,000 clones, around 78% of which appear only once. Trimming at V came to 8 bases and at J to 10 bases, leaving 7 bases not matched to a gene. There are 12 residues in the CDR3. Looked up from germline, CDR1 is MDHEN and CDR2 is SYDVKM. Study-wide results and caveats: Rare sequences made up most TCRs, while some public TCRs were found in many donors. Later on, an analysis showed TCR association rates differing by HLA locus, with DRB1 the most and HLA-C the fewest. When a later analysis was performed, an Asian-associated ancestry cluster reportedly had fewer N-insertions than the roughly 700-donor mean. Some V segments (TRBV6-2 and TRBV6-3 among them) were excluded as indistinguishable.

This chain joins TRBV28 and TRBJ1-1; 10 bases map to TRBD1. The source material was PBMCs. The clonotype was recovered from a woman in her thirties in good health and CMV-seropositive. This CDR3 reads CASQTGGARAFF. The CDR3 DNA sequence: TGTGCCAGCCAGACAGGGGGCGCGAGAGCTTTCTTT.